One sample yielded the 9 T cell receptor beta chains listed below, sequenced in a study of blood T cells in healthy people across ages. Sample-barcoded 5' priming and a J-beta primer mix drove a second PCR of roughly 7 to 11 cycles. From the 5' RACE reads, TCRdb called clonotypes with MiXCR, one entry per CDR3 protein. The sample carries about 540,000 distinct CDR3 sequences, approximately 25% recorded once. The same sample was also studied in work on T cells of mothers and their children.

The sequenced sample was blood. These receptors came from a boy aged 10-17 years in good health.

The chain carries TRBV4-3 and TRBJ2-5, with TRBD2 matching 8 bases. TRBJ2-7 matches the DNA end more closely, so the J call is doubtful. The CDR3 runs 15 residues. Germline V gives CDR1 LGHNA, CDR2 YSLEER. CDR3 in DNA: TGCGCCAGCAGCCAAGGGGTAGCGGGAAGGTACGAGCAGTACTTC. Protein: CASSQGVAGRYEQYF.

This clonotype occurred once. The chain combines TRBV24-1 with TRBJ2-2; D gene ambiguous. With 3 bases removed from V and 1 base from J, the gap between germline ends came to 11 bases. Per the germline V gene, CDR1 is KGHDR and CDR2 is SFDVKD. The CDR3 totals 16 residues. The CDR3 reads CATSDPRQLNTGELFF. CDR3 DNA sequence: TGTGCCACCAGTGATCCTCGACAACTGAACACCGGGGAGCTGTTTTTT.

The chain carries TRBV2 and TRBJ1-4; 7 nucleotides match TRBD1. With 8 bases clipped from V and 6 bases from J, the junction kept 9 bases outside the gene matches. This CDR3 has 14 residues. Per the germline V gene, CDR1 is SNHLY and CDR2 is FYNNEI. The CDR3 coding sequence is TGTGCCAGCGGTTACAGGGGAGGCGATGAAAAACTGTTTTTT. It encodes CASGYRGGDEKLFF. The full variable domain, rest sourced from reference TRBV2 and TRBJ1-4, is EPEVTQTPSHQVTQMGQEVILRCVPISNHLYFYWYRQILGQKVEFLVSFYNNEISEKSEIFDDQFSVERPDGSNFTLKIRSTKLEDSAMYFCASGYRGGDEKLFFGSGTQLSVL.

This clonotype has only a few counts. Germline is not matched at one junction end, which may reflect a read error. V is TRBV23-1 and J is TRBJ1-4; D ambiguous. TRBV23-1 is marked as an open reading frame, function uncertain. CDR3 length equals 16 residues. The chain's CDR3 is CASSQSPATQSGKVFF. Here the CDR3 DNA reads TGCGCCAGCAGTCAATCGCCGGCAACCCAGAGTGGAAAAGTGTTTTTT.

This clonotype showed up just a few times. The chain employs TRBV6-2 or TRBV6-3 and TRBJ1-4; weak D call: TRBD1 (5 bases). Germline CDR1 MNHEY, CDR2 SVGEGT. CDR3 length equals 14 residues. The ends were cut back, 2 bases at V and 10 bases at J, with 14 bases in the middle. The CDR3 spells CASSYDGQGGKLFF. The CDR3 DNA reads TGTGCCAGCAGTTACGACGGGCAGGGAGGAAAACTGTTTTTT.

There are a few counts of this clonotype. The chain recombines TRBV7-2 with TRBJ2-5; unclear D gene. CDR1 and CDR2 (germline): SGHTA, FQGNSA. The CDR3 runs to 16 residues. With 2 bases removed from V and 2 bases from J, the gap between germline ends came to 15 bases. CDR3 DNA sequence: TGTGCCAGCAGCTTAATACCACTGGAAGGGCAAGAGACCCAGTACTTC. Translating it yields CASSLIPLEGQETQYF.

This clonotype showed up just a few times. The chain employs TRBV7-9 and TRBJ1-4; TRBD1 is a possible D gene (6 bases). Germline values: CDR1 SEHNR, CDR2 FQNEAQ (reference sequence). The CDR3 has 15 residues. V was cut by 5 bases and J by 1 base, with 11 bases left in between. This chain's CDR3 is CASSQETGTNEKLFF. The CDR3 DNA reads as TGTGCCAGCAGCCAGGAGACAGGAACTAATGAAAAACTGTTTTTT.

This clonotype was seen repeatedly, ten times or more. This chain links TRBV10-3 with TRBJ2-1, with TRBD2 matching 11 bases. CDR1 is ENHRY and CDR2 is SYGVKD in the germline V gene. CDR3 length: 15 residues. Unmatched junction bases numbered 4, after V lost 3 bases and J lost 6 bases. The CDR3 DNA reads TGTGCCATCAGTGATAGCGGGGGGGCCCCCAATGAGCAGTTCTTC. Translation: CAISDSGGAPNEQFF.

This clonotype appeared a few times. The chain uses TRBV5-5 and TRBJ2-7; the D gene could be TRBD1 or TRBD2 (5 bases each). Germline values: CDR1 SGHKS, CDR2 YYEKEE (reference sequence). The CDR3 contains 15 residues. V lost 1 base and J lost 5, with 16 bases in between. Here the CDR3 DNA reads TGTGCCAGCAGCTTGAGGAGGCAGGGTAAGGACGAGCAGTACTTC. This sequence encodes CASSLRRQGKDEQYF.